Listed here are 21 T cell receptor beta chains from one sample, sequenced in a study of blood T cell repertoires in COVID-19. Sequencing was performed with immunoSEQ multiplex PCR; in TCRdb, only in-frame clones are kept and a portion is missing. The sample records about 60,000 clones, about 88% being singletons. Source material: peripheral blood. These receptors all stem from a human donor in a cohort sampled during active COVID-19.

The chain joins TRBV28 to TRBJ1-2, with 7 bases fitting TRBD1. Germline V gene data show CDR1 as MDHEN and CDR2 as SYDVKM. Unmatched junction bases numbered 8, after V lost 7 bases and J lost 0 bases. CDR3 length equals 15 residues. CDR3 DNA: TGTGCCAGCACGACCTTGGACAGGTCTAACTATGGCTACACCTTC. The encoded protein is CASTTLDRSNYGYTF.

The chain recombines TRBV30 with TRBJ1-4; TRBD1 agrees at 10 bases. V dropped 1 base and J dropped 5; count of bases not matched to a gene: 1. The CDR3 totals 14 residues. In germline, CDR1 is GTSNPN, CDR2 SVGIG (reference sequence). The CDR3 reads CAWSGGQGNEKLFF. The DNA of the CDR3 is TGTGCCTGGAGTGGGGGACAGGGGAATGAAAAACTGTTTTTT.

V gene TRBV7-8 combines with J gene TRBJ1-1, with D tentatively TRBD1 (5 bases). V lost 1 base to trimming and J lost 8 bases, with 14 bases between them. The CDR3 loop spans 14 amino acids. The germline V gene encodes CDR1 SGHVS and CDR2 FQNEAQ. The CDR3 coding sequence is TGTGCCAGCAGCTTAGTCCCTAAGACAGAAGAAGCTTTCTTT. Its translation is CASSLVPKTEEAFF. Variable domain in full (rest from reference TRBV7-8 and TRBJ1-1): GAGVSQSPRYKVAKRGQDVALRCDPISGHVSLFWYQQALGQGPEFLTYFQNEAQLDKSGLPSDRFFAERPEGSVSTLKIQRTQQEDSAVYLCASSLVPKTEEAFFGQGTRLTVV.

CDR3: CASSEGLARNTIYF. CDR3 in DNA: TGTGCCAGCAGTGAAGGACTAGCTAGAAACACCATATATTTT. The chain has TRBV6-1 and TRBJ1-3; no reliable D call. With 1 base removed from V and 5 bases from J, the gap between germline ends came to 9 bases. CDR1 is MNHNS and CDR2 is SASEGT in the germline V gene. The CDR3 covers 14 residues.

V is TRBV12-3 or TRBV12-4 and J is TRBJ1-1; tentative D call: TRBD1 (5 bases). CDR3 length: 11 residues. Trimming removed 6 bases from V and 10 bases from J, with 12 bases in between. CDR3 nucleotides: TGTGCCAGCAGGGGGCAGATTAGAGCTTTCTTT. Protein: CASRGQIRAFF.

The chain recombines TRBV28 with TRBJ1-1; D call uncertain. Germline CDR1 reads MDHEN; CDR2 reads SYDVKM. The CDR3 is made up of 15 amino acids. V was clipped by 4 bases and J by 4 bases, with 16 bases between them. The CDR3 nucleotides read TGTGCCAGCAGTTCCCTTTCATCGGGTGGCACTGAAGCTTTCTTT. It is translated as CASSSLSSGGTEAFF.

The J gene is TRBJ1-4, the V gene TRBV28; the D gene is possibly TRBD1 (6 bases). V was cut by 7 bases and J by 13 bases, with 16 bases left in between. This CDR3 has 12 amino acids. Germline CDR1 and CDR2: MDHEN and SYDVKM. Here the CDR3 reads CASTTPQGPLFF. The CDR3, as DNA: TGTGCCAGCACCACCCCACAGGGACCACTGTTTTTT.

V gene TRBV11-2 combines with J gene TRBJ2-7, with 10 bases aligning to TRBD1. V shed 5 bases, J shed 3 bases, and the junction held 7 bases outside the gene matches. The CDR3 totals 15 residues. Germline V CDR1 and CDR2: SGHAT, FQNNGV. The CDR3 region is CASSQLTGGNYEQYF. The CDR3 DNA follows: TGTGCCAGCAGCCAACTGACAGGGGGCAACTACGAGCAGTACTTC.

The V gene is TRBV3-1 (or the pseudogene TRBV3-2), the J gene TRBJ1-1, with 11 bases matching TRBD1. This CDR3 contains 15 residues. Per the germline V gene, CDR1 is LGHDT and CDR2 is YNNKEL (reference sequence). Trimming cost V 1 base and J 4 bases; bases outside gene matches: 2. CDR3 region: CASSQGTGGGTEAFF. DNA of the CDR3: TGTGCCAGCAGCCAAGGGACAGGGGGCGGCACTGAAGCTTTCTTT.

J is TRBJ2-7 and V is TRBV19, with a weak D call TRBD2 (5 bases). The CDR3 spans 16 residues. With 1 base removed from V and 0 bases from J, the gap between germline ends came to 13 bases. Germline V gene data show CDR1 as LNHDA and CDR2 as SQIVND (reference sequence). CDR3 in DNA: TGTGCCAGTAGTATAGGAGGACTGGGGAGCTCCTACGAGCAGTACTTC. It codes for CASSIGGLGSSYEQYF.

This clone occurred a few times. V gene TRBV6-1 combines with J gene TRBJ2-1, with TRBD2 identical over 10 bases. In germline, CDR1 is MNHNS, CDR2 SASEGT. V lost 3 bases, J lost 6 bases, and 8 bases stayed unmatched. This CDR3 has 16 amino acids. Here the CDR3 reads CASSEGLARGVNEQFF. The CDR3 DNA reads TGTGCCAGCAGTGAGGGACTAGCGAGGGGCGTCAATGAGCAGTTCTTC.

CDR3 residues: CASSQDNRGEQYF. The CDR3 DNA reads as TGCGCCAGCAGCCAAGATAACAGGGGCGAGCAGTACTTC. This rearrangement joins TRBV4-3 to TRBJ2-7; TRBD1 agrees at 7 bases. The CDR3 loop spans 13 amino acids. The germline CDR1 and CDR2 sequences are LGHNA and YSLEER. V gave up 0 bases and J gave up 6 bases; unmatched junction bases: 2.

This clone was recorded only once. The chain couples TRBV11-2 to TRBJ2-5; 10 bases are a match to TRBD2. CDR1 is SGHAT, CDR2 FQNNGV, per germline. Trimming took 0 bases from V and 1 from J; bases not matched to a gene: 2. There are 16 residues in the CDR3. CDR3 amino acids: CASSLDVAGGQETQYF. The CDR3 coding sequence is TGTGCCAGCAGCTTAGATGTAGCGGGAGGCCAAGAGACCCAGTACTTC.

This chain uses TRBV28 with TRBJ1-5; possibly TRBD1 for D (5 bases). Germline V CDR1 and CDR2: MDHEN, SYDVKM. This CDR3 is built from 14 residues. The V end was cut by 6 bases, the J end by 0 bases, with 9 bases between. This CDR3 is CASRNRYSNQPQHF. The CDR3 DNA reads TGTGCCAGCAGAAACAGGTATAGCAATCAGCCCCAGCATTTT. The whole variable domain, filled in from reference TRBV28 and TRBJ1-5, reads DVKVTQSSRYLVKRTGEKVFLECVQDMDHENMFWYRQDPGLGLRLIYFSYDVKMKEKGDIPEGYSVSREKKERFSLILESASTNQTSMYLCASRNRYSNQPQHFGDGTRLSIL.

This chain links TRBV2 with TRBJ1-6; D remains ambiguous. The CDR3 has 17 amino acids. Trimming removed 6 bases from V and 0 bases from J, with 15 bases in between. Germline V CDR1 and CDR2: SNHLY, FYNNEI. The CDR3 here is CASRTGLGSSYNSPLHF. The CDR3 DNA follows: TGTGCCAGCAGGACCGGGTTGGGGAGCTCCTATAATTCACCCCTCCACTTT.

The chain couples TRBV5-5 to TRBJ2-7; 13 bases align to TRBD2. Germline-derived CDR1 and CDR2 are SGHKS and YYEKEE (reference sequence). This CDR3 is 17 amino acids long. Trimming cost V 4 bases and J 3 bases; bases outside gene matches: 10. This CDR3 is CASSPNPGTSGNYEQYF. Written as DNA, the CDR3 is TGTGCCAGCAGCCCTAATCCCGGGACTAGCGGGAACTACGAGCAGTACTTC.

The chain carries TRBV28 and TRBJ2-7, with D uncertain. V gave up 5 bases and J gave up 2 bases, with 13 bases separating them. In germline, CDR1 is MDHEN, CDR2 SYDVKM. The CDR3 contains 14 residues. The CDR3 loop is CASSKRGGTYEQYF. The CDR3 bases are TGTGCCAGCAGTAAAAGAGGCGGAACCTACGAGCAGTACTTC.

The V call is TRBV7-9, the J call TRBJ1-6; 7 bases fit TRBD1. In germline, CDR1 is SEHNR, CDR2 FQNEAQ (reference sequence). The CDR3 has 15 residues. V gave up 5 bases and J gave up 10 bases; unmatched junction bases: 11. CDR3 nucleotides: TGTGCCAGCAGCCAAACACAGGGGATGGGATCACCCCTCCACTTT. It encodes CASSQTQGMGSPLHF.

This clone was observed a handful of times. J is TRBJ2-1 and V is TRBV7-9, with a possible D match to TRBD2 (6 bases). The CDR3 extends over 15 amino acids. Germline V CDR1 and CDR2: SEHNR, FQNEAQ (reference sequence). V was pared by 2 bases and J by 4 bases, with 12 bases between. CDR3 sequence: CASSLRDLEYNEQFF. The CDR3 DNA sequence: TGTGCCAGCAGCTTAAGGGACTTGGAATACAATGAGCAGTTCTTC. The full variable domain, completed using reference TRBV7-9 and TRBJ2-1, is DTGVSQNPRHKITKRGQNVTFRCDPISEHNRLYWYRQTLGQGPEFLTYFQNEAQLEKSRLLSDRFSAERPKGSFSTLEIQRTEQGDSAMYLCASSLRDLEYNEQFFGPGTRLTVL.

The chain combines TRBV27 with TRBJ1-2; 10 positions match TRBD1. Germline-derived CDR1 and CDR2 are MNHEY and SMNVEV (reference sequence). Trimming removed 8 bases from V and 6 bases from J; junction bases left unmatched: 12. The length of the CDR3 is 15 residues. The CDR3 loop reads CASLKLTGTGDGYTF. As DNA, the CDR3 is TGTGCCAGCCTGAAACTAACCGGGACAGGGGATGGCTACACCTTC.

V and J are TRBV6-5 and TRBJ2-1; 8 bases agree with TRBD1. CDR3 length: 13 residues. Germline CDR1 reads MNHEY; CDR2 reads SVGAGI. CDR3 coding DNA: TGTGCGGTAGACAGGGGAGTAGACAATGAGCAGTTCTTC. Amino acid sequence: CAVDRGVDNEQFF.